This record looks at one T cell receptor beta chain sequence and its context. These data originate in a study of shared clonotypes between healthy human individuals. The overall study: CD4 naive and memory got three plates each, CD8 naive two, CD8 memory one.

V was pared by 4 bases and J by 1 base, with 7 bases of the junction left unmatched. Germline V gives CDR1 SGHRS, CDR2 YFSETQ. This CDR3 is built from 15 residues. The study ran the assay at deep level. Sorted-subset replicate PCR reactions contained 200 ng DNA, corresponding to some 28,000 T cell genomes. As handled by the study authors: ImmunoSEQ only sent back junction sequences with no quality scores, so filtering was done differently. Clones were sequenced by immunoSEQ multiplex PCR, and TCRdb holds only the in-frame ones, with some missing. The DNA was the basis for D and trimming; V, J and clone size are from that table. The sample contains 2,100,000 or so clones, roughly 95% of which appear only once.

Sequencing was done on a sample of naive CD4+ T cells sorted from blood. Subset noted: CD45RA+ positively selected. The sequence was collected from a man in his late teens or twenties in good health. The chain uses TRBV5-1 and TRBJ2-5; 7 bases align to TRBD2. The CDR3 DNA reads TGCGCCAGCAGCAATTACGGGACTACCCAAGAGACCCAGTACTTC. Translating it yields CASSNYGTTQETQYF. The entire variable domain, with the rest obtained from reference TRBV5-1 and TRBJ2-5, is as follows: KAGVTQTPRYLIKTRGQQVTLSCSPISGHRSVSWYQQTPGQGLQFLFEYFSETQRNKGNFPGRFSGRQFSNSRSEMNVSTLELGDSALYLCASSNYGTTQETQYFGPGTRLLVL.